This TCR beta chain was identified during a study of T cells in localized non-small cell lung cancer. Findings and limits, study-wide: Appearing in adjacent lung were a median 57 of the top 100 tumor clones. Longer overall survival was seen with higher T cell density measured in blood. Maximal T cell clonality occurred in uninvolved adjacent lung, with tumor ranking below it.

Concerning this clone: Its antigen is still unknown.

Per the germline V gene, CDR1 is MNHNY and CDR2 is SVGAGI (reference sequence). V was trimmed by 4 bases and J by 3 bases, leaving 3 bases between them. The CDR3 spans 11 residues. Some clones are missing from TCRdb's copy, which holds only in-frame ones; the method was immunoSEQ multiplex PCR. The profile shows 25,000 to 30,000 clones, 75% to 95% of them singletons. The receptor comes from a female donor over 55 with stage I lung adenocarcinoma. The V call is TRBV6-6, the J call TRBJ1-1; D is ambiguous. The sample consisted of peripheral blood, taken before any cancer treatment. CDR3 sequence (DNA): TGTGCCAGCAGTTCATACACTGAAGCTTTCTTT. Its translation is CASSSYTEAFF.